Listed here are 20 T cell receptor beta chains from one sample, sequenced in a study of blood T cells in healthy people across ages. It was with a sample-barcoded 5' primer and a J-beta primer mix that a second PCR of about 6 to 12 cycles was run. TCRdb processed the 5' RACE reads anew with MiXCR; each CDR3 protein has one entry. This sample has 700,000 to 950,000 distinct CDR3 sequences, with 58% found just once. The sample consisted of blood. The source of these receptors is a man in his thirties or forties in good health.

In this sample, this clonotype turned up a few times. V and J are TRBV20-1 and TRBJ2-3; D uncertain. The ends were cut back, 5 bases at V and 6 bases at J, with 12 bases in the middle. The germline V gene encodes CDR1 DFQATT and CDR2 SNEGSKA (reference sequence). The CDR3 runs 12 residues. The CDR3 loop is CSADGVGDTQYF. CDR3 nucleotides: TGCAGTGCTGATGGGGTTGGGGATACGCAGTATTTT.

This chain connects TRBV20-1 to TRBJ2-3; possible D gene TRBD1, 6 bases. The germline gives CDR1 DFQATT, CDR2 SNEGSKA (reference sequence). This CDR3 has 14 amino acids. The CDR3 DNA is TGCAGCTCATATACCGCACAGGGAGAAGATACGCAGTATTTT. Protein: CSSYTAQGEDTQYF.

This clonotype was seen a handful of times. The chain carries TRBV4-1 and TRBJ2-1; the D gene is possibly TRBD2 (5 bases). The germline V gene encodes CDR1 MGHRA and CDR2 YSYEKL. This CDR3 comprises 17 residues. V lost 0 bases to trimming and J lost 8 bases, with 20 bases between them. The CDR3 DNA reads TGCGCCAGCAGCCAAGAGGCGGCGGGTTCGTGGGCCCATGAGCAGTTCTTC. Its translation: CASSQEAAGSWAHEQFF.

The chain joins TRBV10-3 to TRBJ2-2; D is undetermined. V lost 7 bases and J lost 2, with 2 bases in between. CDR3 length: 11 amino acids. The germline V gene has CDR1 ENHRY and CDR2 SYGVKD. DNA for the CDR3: TGTGCCATCACCAACACCGGGGAGCTGTTTTTT. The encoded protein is CAITNTGELFF.

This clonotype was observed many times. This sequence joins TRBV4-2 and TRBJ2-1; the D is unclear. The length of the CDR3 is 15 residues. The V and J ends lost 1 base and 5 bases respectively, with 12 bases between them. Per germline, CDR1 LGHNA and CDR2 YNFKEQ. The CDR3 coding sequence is TGTGCCAGCAGCCAAGTCGGGCTATCAAACAATGAGCAGTTCTTC. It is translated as CASSQVGLSNNEQFF.

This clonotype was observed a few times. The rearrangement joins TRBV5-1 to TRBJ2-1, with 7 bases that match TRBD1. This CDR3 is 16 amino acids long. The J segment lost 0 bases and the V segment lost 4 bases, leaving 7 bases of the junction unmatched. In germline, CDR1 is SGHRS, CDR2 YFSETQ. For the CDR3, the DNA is TGCGCCAGCAGCCCGGGACAGTACAGCTCCTACAATGAGCAGTTCTTC. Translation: CASSPGQYSSYNEQFF.

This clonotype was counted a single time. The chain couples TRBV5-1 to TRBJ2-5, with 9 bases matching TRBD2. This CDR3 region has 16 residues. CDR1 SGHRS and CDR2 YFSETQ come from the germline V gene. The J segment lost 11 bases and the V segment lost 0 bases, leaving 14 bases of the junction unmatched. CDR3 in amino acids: CASSLASGLAFNEQYF. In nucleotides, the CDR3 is TGCGCCAGCAGCTTGGCCTCGGGACTAGCTTTCAATGAGCAGTACTTC.

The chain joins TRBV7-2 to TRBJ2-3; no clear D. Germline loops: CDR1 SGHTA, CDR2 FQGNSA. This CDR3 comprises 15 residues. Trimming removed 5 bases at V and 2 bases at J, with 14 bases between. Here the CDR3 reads CASSLASTNTDTQYF. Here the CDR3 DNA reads TGTGCCAGCAGCCTGGCCTCGACCAACACAGATACGCAGTATTTT. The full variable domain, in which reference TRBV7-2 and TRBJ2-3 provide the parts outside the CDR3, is GAGVSQSPSNKVTEKGKDVELRCDPISGHTALYWYRQSLGQGLEFLIYFQGNSAPDKSGLPSDRFSAERTGGSVSTLTIQRTQQEDSAVYLCASSLASTNTDTQYFGPGTRLTVL.

CDR3 protein: CASTATGTTAREQYF. The CDR3 coding sequence is TGTGCCAGCACCGCGACCGGGACTACGGCACGCGAGCAGTACTTC. The V gene is TRBV11-2, the J gene TRBJ2-7, with 7 bases identical to TRBD2. J was trimmed by 6 bases and V by 7 bases; bases with no gene match: 15. The CDR3 is 15 amino acids. Germline V gives CDR1 SGHAT, CDR2 FQNNGV. The complete variable domain, with remaining parts taken from reference TRBV11-2 and TRBJ2-7, reads EAGVAQSPRYKIIEKRQSVAFWCNPISGHATLYWYQQILGQGPKLLIQFQNNGVVDDSQLPKDRFSAERLKGVDSTLKIQPAKLEDSAVYLCASTATGTTAREQYFGPGTRLTVT.

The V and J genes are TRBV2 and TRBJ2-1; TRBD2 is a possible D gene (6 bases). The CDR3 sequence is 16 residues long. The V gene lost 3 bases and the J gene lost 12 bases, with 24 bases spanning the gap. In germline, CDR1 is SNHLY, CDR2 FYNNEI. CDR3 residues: CASSDLGTQRNGVQFF. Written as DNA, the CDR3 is TGTGCCAGCAGTGATCTTGGGACTCAAAGGAATGGTGTGCAGTTCTTC.

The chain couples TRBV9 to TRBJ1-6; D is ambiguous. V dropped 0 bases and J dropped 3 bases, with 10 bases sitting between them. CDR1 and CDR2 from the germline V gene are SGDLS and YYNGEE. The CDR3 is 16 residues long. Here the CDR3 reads CASSVEPGGYNSPLHF. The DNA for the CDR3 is TGTGCCAGCAGCGTAGAACCCGGCGGCTATAATTCACCCCTCCACTTT.

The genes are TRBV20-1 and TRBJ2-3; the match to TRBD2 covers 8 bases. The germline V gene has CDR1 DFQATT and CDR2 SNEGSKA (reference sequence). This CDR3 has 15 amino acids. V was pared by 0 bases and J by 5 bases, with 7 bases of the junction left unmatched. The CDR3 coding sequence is TGCAGTGCTAGAGATCTCTCGAGCGGGGGAGATACGCAGTATTTT. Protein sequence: CSARDLSSGGDTQYF.

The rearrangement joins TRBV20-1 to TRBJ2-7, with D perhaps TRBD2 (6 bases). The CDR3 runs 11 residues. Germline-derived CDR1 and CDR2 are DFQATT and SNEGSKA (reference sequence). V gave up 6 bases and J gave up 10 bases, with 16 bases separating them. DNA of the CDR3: TGCAGTGCGCCTGCGGACGGGACTCAGTACTTC. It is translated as CSAPADGTQYF.

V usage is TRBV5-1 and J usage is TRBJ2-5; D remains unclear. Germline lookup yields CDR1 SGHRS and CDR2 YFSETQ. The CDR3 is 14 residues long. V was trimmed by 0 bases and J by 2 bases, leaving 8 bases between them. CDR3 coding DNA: TGCGCCAGCAGCTTGGTATGGGAACAAGAGACCCAGTACTTC. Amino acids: CASSLVWEQETQYF.

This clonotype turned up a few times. CDR3 amino acids: CASSRGGEKLFF. The DNA for the CDR3 is TGTGCCAGCAGCCGTGGAGGAGAAAAACTGTTTTTT. This chain links TRBV11-1 with TRBJ1-4, with D unclear. From germline, CDR1 is SGHAT and CDR2 FQDESV (reference sequence). Trimming stripped 5 bases from V and 8 bases from J, with 9 bases between. The CDR3 totals 12 residues.

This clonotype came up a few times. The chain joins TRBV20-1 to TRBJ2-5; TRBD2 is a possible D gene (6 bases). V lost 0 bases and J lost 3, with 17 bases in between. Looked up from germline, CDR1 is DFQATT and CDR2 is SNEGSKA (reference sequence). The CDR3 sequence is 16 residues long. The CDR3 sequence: CSARDGRSLLKETQYF. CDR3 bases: TGCAGTGCTAGAGATGGGAGGTCCCTATTAAAAGAGACCCAGTACTTC.

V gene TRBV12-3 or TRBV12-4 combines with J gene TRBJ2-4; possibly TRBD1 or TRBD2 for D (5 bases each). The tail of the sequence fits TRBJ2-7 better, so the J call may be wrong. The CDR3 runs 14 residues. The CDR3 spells CASSFCSGPYEQYF. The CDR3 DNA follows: TGTGCCAGCAGTTTTTGTTCGGGACCCTACGAGCAGTACTTC.

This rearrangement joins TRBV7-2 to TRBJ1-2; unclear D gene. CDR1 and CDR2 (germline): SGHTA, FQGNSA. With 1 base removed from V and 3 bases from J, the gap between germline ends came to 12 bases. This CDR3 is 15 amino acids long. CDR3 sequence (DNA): TGTGCCAGCAGCTTAGAACGGGTTCAGGACTATGGCTACACCTTC. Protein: CASSLERVQDYGYTF.

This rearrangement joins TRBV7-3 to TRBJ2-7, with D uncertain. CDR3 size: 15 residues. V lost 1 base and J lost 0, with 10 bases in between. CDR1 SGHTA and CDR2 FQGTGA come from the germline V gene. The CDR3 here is CASSLIGPDSYEQYF. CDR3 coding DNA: TGTGCCAGCAGCTTAATAGGTCCGGACTCCTACGAGCAGTACTTC.

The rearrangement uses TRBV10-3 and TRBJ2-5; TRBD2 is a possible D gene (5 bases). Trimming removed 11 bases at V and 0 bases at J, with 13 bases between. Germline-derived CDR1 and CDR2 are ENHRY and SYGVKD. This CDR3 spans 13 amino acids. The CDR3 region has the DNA TGTGCCGTAAGCGGAACGTACCAAGAGACCCAGTACTTC. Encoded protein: CAVSGTYQETQYF.